The table lists the clone carrying this TCR beta chain with a count of one. No antigen is known for it. Trimming shortened V by 3 bases and J by 0 bases, and 18 bases separated the two germline ends. The CDR3 loop spans 17 amino acids. The V gene's germline CDR1 is SGHRS and CDR2 YFSETQ. The authors distributed each subset's genomic DNA evenly over several immunoSEQ plates. Sorted-subset replicate PCR reactions were performed with about 200 ng DNA, corresponding to tens of thousands of T cell genomes. Profiled with immunoSEQ multiplex PCR; TCRdb holds only in-frame clones, not every one. The repertoire consists of millions of clones, with about 95% occurring once and the leading ten covering approximately 1.2%. CD45RO negativity and positive selection for CCR7 defined naive CD8 cells, a population that excluded terminally differentiated effector memory CD45RA+ cells. These data are taken from a study of shared clonotypes between healthy human individuals. Study summary: Used for every donor were three CD4 naive, three CD4 memory, two CD8 naive and one CD8 memory plate. Notes on the study in general: It was observed that approximately 5% of naive CD4 clonotypes were shared across four donors.

The receptor's source is a man younger than 35 in good health. This sequence joins TRBV5-1 and TRBJ1-1, with D possibly being TRBD1 (5 bases). The sequenced sample consisted of naive CD8+ T cells sorted from blood. CDR3 nucleotide sequence: TGCGCCAGCAGCTCGGTGCCCGGGACCTATATGAACACTGAAGCTTTCTTT. It codes for CASSSVPGTYMNTEAFF. Complete variable domain (other parts from reference TRBV5-1 and TRBJ1-1): KAGVTQTPRYLIKTRGQQVTLSCSPISGHRSVSWYQQTPGQGLQFLFEYFSETQRNKGNFPGRFSGRQFSNSRSEMNVSTLELGDSALYLCASSSVPGTYMNTEAFFGQGTRLTVV.